The present TCR beta chain was sequenced within a study of PD-L1 blockade in urothelial cancer (dated by TCRdb to the late 2010s). Describing the broader study: Therapy was started in about 2014 for all patients, and atezolizumab 1,200 mg was administered intravenously every 3 weeks. About nine tenths of the roughly 30 patients were males with bladder-origin urothelial cancer, and about 65% of the roughly 30 reported a prior smoking history. Patients had an ECOG performance status of 0 or 1 and had received between 0 and 3 prior chemotherapy regimens. Blood samples were analyzed at 3 weeks after treatment start (second dose) and at 6 weeks after treatment start. Blood samples yielded a median of roughly 140,000 T cells and around 80,000 unique TCRs, with median clonality around 0.084. Somatic, immune and clinical correlates of response to PD-L1 blockade with atezolizumab in urothelial cancer were the focus of an exploratory multi-omic analysis. Pretreatment tumor samples, along with matched peripheral blood collected serially before and after atezolizumab treatment, underwent TCR sequencing. Durable clinical benefit meant progression-free survival longer than 6 months, and TCR features were also tested against progression-free and overall survival. In the same patients, pretreatment tumors underwent whole exome sequencing and RNA sequencing in addition to TCR sequencing. Durable clinical benefit was achieved by nine patients and was not achieved by 20 patients. Pretreatment blood TCR-seq was available for about 30 patients, at least one posttreatment blood collection was obtained for around 25 patients, and tumor TCR-seq was available for around 25 patients.

Of note for this clone: Its binding antigen is unknown. No base quality information exists; no much larger clone differs at one position.

On the study overall, not on this receptor specifically: Small sample size (n ≈ 30) and many exploratory analyses mean the results are intended to be hypothesis-generating. Among patients with durable benefit, tumor-associated TCR clones showed greater expansion in peripheral blood 3 weeks after treatment started (n ≈ 23, p = 0.022). A pretreatment peripheral blood TCR clonality below the median was linked to improved progression-free and overall survival.

Synthetic TCR analog templates were spiked into each PCR so that absolute template abundance could be estimated from read counts. TCRbeta CDR3 regions were amplified from genomic DNA with bias-controlled V and J gene primers using the immunoSEQ assay. Sequencing of rearranged TCRbeta segments was performed at approximately 20X coverage. Concerning the study's data processing: Sequencing errors were corrected by clustering and CDR3s were annotated against IMGT to assign V, D and J genes. Only productive TCRbeta rearrangements were used in downstream analyses, excluding out-of-frame or stop-codon sequences. Clonality was calculated as one minus the Shannon entropy normalized by the log of the number of unique productive sequences. Clones differing between time points or between blood and tumor were identified using Fisher's exact test with Benjamini-Hochberg correction, with an adjusted p below 0.01 applied as the threshold. This immuneACCESS table, as held by TCRdb, lists in-frame sequences with V and J called but not all clones. Of the missing ones, under half trace to an unresolved V gene in checked studies; the others have no known cause. The DNA gave D and trimming, while V, J and clone size come from that table. The sample contains 86,000 or so clones, about 84% of them found a single time. The leading ten clones occupy around 15% of the sample.

Interpreted using the paper, the time point label stands for: pretreatment peripheral blood. The cohort included 29 patients with locally advanced or metastatic urothelial carcinoma who were treated at Memorial Sloan Kettering on a trial protocol. Peripheral blood mononuclear cells were collected pretreatment and during treatment, with between 1 and 8 total time points obtained per patient. The Qiagen DNeasy Blood extraction kit was used to purify genomic DNA from total PBMCs and from tumor samples. PBMCs were collected pretreatment and during treatment, and were isolated and stored as previously described. The germline V and J ends show losses of 0 bases and 0 bases respectively, and no gene match explains 3 bases of the junction. From a lookup of the germline V gene, CDR1 and CDR2 are LGHNA and YNFKEQ. The CDR3 numbers 16 residues from cysteine through phenylalanine. Of all the DNA, just the CDR3 is kept, 48 bases in frame from base 1.

The origin of this receptor is a man aged 55 to 70 with urothelial cancer. Sequenced here: PBMCs, sampled around atezolizumab (anti-PD-L1) treatment. The sequence joins TRBV4-2 to TRBJ1-2; 8 central nucleotides agree with TRBD1. Here the CDR3 is given as CASSQDGQGANYGYTF. In nucleotide form, the sequence is TGTGCCAGCAGCCAAGATGGACAGGGAGCTAACTATGGCTACACCTTC.